One sample yielded the 15 T cell receptor beta chains listed below, sequenced in a study of T cells in Graves' hyperthyroidism and ophthalmopathy. TCR beta CDR3 sequences were amplified from RNA transcripts. HTBI primers were used for first-round RT-PCR of the TCR CDR3. One entry per CDR3 protein results from TCRdb running MiXCR on the multiplex PCR reads. The sample holds about 420,000 distinct CDR3 sequences; roughly 13% are singletons and the top ten take 5% to 6%. Sequences were obtained from blood. Source of these receptors: a woman between 18 and 29 years old with Graves' hyperthyroidism.

This clonotype was counted only a few times. This chain uses TRBV27 with TRBJ2-1; D may correspond to TRBD1 or TRBD2 (5 bases each). The CDR3 is 14 amino acids. In germline, CDR1 is MNHEY, CDR2 SMNVEV (reference sequence). Trimming left V 5 bases short and J 10 bases short, with 18 bases between. CDR3 sequence reads: CASSPFRGPREQFF. In DNA, the CDR3 is TGTGCCAGCAGTCCCTTCCGGGGCCCCCGGGAGCAGTTCTTC.

This clonotype occurred many times. The CDR3 sequence is CASSLGVGGHQPQHF. The CDR3 region has the DNA TGTGCCAGCAGTTTGGGGGTGGGTGGGCATCAGCCCCAGCATTTT. The genes are TRBV27 and TRBJ1-5; possible D gene TRBD1, 5 bases. The CDR3 has 15 residues. The ends were cut back, 3 bases at V and 5 bases at J, with 14 bases in the middle. Germline values: CDR1 MNHEY, CDR2 SMNVEV (reference sequence).

This clonotype was seen at least ten times. V and J are TRBV25-1 and TRBJ2-7; tentative D call: TRBD1 (5 bases). The V end lost 1 base, the J end lost 1 base, and 11 bases lay between the germline ends. CDR3 length: 15 residues. CDR1 is MGHDK, CDR2 SYGVNS, per germline. CDR3 protein: CASSESDKLSYEQYF. The DNA for the CDR3 is TGTGCCAGCAGTGAATCGGACAAGTTGTCCTACGAGCAGTACTTC.

Concerning this clonotype: This may arise from a read error, as a much more abundant clone is one base away. V gene TRBV6-1 combines with J gene TRBJ2-1, with 7 bases fitting TRBD2. This CDR3 region has 13 residues. CDR1 and CDR2 from the germline V gene are MNHNS and SASEGT. Germline trimming cut 4 bases from V and 9 bases from J; bases unmatched to any gene: 6. The CDR3 region is CASSGETSTEQFF. The CDR3 nucleotides are TGTGCCAGCAGTGGTGAGACTAGCACTGAGCAGTTCTTC.

A word on this clonotype: Given a much more abundant clone one base away, this may be a read error. V gene TRBV11-2 combines with J gene TRBJ2-1; 14 bases fit TRBD2. CDR1 is SGHAT, CDR2 FQNNGV, per germline. The length of the CDR3 is 19 residues. CDR3 nucleotide sequence: TGTGCCGGCAGCCCATTGCTGGGACTAGCGGGAGATAACTACAATGAGCAGTTCTTC. Encoded protein: CAGSPLLGLAGDNYNEQFF.

There are many counts of this clonotype. The chain joins TRBV20-1 to TRBJ2-7; D tentatively fits TRBD1 or TRBD2 (5 bases each). Trimming took off 6 bases at V and 9 bases at J, with 21 bases between the two ends. Germline loops: CDR1 DFQATT, CDR2 SNEGSKA (reference sequence). The CDR3 loop spans 13 amino acids. The CDR3 region is CSASDHPGTGQYF. In DNA, the CDR3 is TGCAGTGCCTCGGACCACCCAGGGACCGGGCAGTACTTC.

In this sample, this clonotype turned up a few times. The rearrangement uses TRBV27 and TRBJ2-3; D perhaps matches TRBD2 (6 bases). The V end lost 5 bases, the J end lost 2 bases, and 11 bases lay between the germline ends. This CDR3 region has 14 residues. Germline CDR1 MNHEY, CDR2 SMNVEV (reference sequence). The CDR3: CASSGDSYTDTQYF. The DNA for the CDR3 is TGTGCCAGCAGTGGGGACTCTTACACAGATACGCAGTATTTT.

There are many counts of this clonotype. J is TRBJ1-1 and V is TRBV3-1; D is unresolved. The CDR3 is made up of 16 amino acids. V was trimmed by 0 bases and J by 2 bases, leaving 13 bases between them. Per germline, CDR1 LGHDT and CDR2 YNNKEL (reference sequence). The CDR3 coding sequence is TGTGCCAGCAGCCAAGATTTGGAAGAGGGCAACACTGAAGCTTTCTTT. It translates to CASSQDLEEGNTEAFF.

The sample holds many counts of this clonotype. V gene TRBV12-3 or TRBV12-4 combines with J gene TRBJ2-7, with D unresolved. The CDR3 contains 13 residues. V was shortened by 6 bases and J by 2 bases, with 11 bases between the two germline ends. The CDR3 coding sequence is TGTGCCAGCAGCGGTCAGCTCCCCTACGAGCAGTACTTC. This translates into CASSGQLPYEQYF.

Ten or more counts support this clonotype. The chain couples TRBV20-1 to TRBJ1-2, with D tentatively TRBD1 (6 bases). This CDR3 is 14 amino acids long. The germline V gene has CDR1 DFQATT and CDR2 SNEGSKA (reference sequence). Trimming took off 4 bases at V and 6 bases at J, with 18 bases between the two ends. The CDR3 DNA is TGCAGTGCTATGGACAGTTTGCCCTATGATGGCTACACCTTC. It encodes CSAMDSLPYDGYTF.

This clonotype was observed many times. The CDR3 spells CSAPDRKNTEAFF. DNA for the CDR3: TGCAGTGCACCGGACAGGAAGAACACTGAAGCTTTCTTT. J is TRBJ1-1 and V is TRBV20-1; 7 bases map to TRBD1. The CDR3 has 13 residues. Germline CDR1 is DFQATT and CDR2 is SNEGSKA (reference sequence). V lost 6 bases and J lost 1; bases outside the gene matches: 5.

This clonotype has at least ten counts. The chain recombines TRBV29-1 with TRBJ2-1; 8 nucleotides line up with TRBD2. This CDR3 has 14 residues. The V and J ends lost 3 bases and 5 bases, in that order; junction bases with no gene match: 6. In germline, CDR1 is SQVTM, CDR2 ANQGSEA. The CDR3 loop reads CSVDLLAGNNEQFF. The CDR3 DNA reads TGCAGCGTTGACCTTCTAGCGGGTAACAATGAGCAGTTCTTC.

The V and J genes are TRBV9 and TRBJ1-3; TRBD1 matches 7 bases. The trim removed 0 bases at V and 4 bases at J, leaving 4 bases unmatched. CDR1 and CDR2 (germline): SGDLS, YYNGEE. The CDR3 covers 15 residues. The CDR3 region is CASSVEGAWGNTIYF. DNA for the CDR3: TGTGCCAGCAGCGTAGAGGGGGCTTGGGGAAACACCATATATTTT.

There are many counts of this clonotype. The chain couples TRBV5-1 to TRBJ2-1; D assignment may be TRBD1 or TRBD2 (5 bases each). The V gene's germline CDR1 is SGHRS and CDR2 YFSETQ. The CDR3 loop spans 16 amino acids. With 4 bases removed from V and 2 bases from J, the gap between germline ends came to 16 bases. This CDR3 is CASSGGGSQAYNEQFF. In DNA, the CDR3 is TGCGCCAGCAGCGGGGGTGGGTCCCAGGCCTACAATGAGCAGTTCTTC.

This clonotype was seen ten or more times. This chain connects TRBV20-1 to TRBJ2-1; D uncertain. V was shortened by 4 bases and J by 5 bases, with 12 bases between the two germline ends. Germline loops: CDR1 DFQATT, CDR2 SNEGSKA (reference sequence). The CDR3 runs to 13 residues. The CDR3 sequence: CSATDVWDNEQFF. CDR3 bases: TGCAGTGCTACAGACGTGTGGGACAATGAGCAGTTCTTC.